One T cell receptor beta chain is described in this entry. This clone was observed many times. The antigen it recognizes is unknown. The sample holds no much larger clone one base away, and base qualities are not on file. These data originate in a study of blood T cell repertoires in COVID-19 (dated by TCRdb to 2018 to 2021). Background for the entire study: The collaborator samples originated in the United States, Italy and Spain and spanned the acute and convalescent phases of COVID-19. Sample metadata almost always included a de-identified subject ID, COVID-19 status, age in years and sex. The prospective study material was composed of cDNA or gDNA derived from T cells, B-cell-depleted T cells, or PBMCs. Samples were obtained from the ongoing ImmuneRACE study (first 160 participants) and from 950 to 1,500 subjects provided by 6 global collaborators. A freely available public database, intended as a resource for researchers studying the immune response to SARS-CoV-2, is where the repertoires were released. Subjects who had been exposed to COVID-19, were actively infected with it, or had recovered from it provided the deeply sampled blood TCRbeta repertoires that made up the dataset. HLA class I and class II types, where available, came from metadata supplied by the sample provider rather than from assay-based typing. General findings and caveats noted by the study authors: How much clinical and demographic metadata was included differed by source and by participant, and the metadata was provided uncurated.

TCRbeta CDR3 regions were amplified from genomic DNA by means of the immunoSEQ Assay, a bias-controlled multiplex PCR. The authors processed their data as follows. Nucleated cell counts per sample were estimated from amplification of reference gene primers within the assay. Sequence reads were collapsed and filtered to measure the absolute abundance of every unique TCRbeta CDR3 rearrangement. Productive Simpson clonality was computed per sample as the square root of Simpson's diversity index over productive rearrangements. The source is immuneACCESS, and TCRdb retained only in-frame sequences with V and J called. Part of the clones is not carried over; for the studies checked, unresolved V genes explain less than half of this, and the remainder is unexplained. V, J and clone size derive from that table, while D and trimming were established from the DNA sequence. This sample is represented by roughly 180,000 clones; about 76% of them were singletons. The ten largest clones capture roughly 8.7% of the sample.

The CDR3 runs 15 residues from the cysteine to the phenylalanine. The kept DNA is CDR3 alone, 45 bases in frame from the first base. The germline V gene gives CDR1 as ENHRY and CDR2 as SYGVKD. Clipping removes 3 bases from V and 5 bases from J, with 4 as the unmatched junction base count. The collaborating institutions used their own protocols to collect whole blood in K2EDTA tubes. For TCRbeta analysis, collaborator samples were shipped as frozen whole blood, as isolated PBMCs, or as DNA extracted from either sample type. The material sequenced was peripheral blood. The chain was built from TRBV10-3 and TRBJ1-5; the junction holds 10 bases that match TRBD1. This TCR came from a woman in her forties or fifties with active or convalescent COVID-19. The CDR3 region has the sequence CAISDGTGEYQPQHF. The DNA reads TGTGCCATCAGTGATGGGACAGGGGAATATCAGCCCCAGCATTTT.